These 26 T cell receptor beta chains originate from one sample sequenced in a study of human thymus T cells. The repertoire was sequenced with immunoSEQ multiplex PCR; TCRdb's copy has only in-frame clones and lacks some. The profile shows roughly 54,000 clones, over 85% of them singletons. Sample: blood. The receptors stem from a boy in the first two years of life with a congenital heart defect but otherwise immunologically healthy.

The gene calls are TRBV7-5 and TRBJ1-2; the DNA was not used to check the table's D call, TRBD1. TRBV7-5 is listed as a pseudogene. There are 20 residues in the CDR3. The CDR3 DNA reads TGTGCCAGAAGCCCTACACGGAATGGGACAGGGGATTTCTTCAACTATGGCTACACCTTC. This encodes CARSPTRNGTGDFFNYGYTF.

V is TRBV6-1 and J is TRBJ2-5, with a possible D match to TRBD2 (6 bases). This CDR3 contains 17 residues. Germline assignment: CDR1 MNHNS and CDR2 SASEGT. The V gene lost 4 bases and the J gene lost 1 base, with 19 bases spanning the gap. The CDR3 sequence: CASSASAGGEIQETQYF. Here the CDR3 DNA reads TGTGCCAGCAGTGCCTCCGCGGGCGGGGAGATCCAAGAGACCCAGTACTTC.

The chain couples TRBV6-6 to TRBJ2-3; no clear D gene. This CDR3 comprises 16 residues. Per germline, CDR1 MNHNY and CDR2 SVGAGI (reference sequence). V shed 2 bases and J shed 3 bases, with 15 bases lying between them. The CDR3 here is CASSYQANPRTDTQYF. CDR3 coding DNA: TGTGCCAGCAGTTACCAGGCCAACCCGAGGACAGATACGCAGTATTTT.

The chain is built from TRBV14 and TRBJ1-5; tentative D call: TRBD1 (5 bases). The ends were cut back, 4 bases at V and 4 bases at J, with 26 bases in the middle. The CDR3 runs 19 residues. CDR1 is SGHDN, CDR2 FVKESK, per germline. The CDR3 DNA sequence: TGTGCCAGCAGCCCCCGCCAGGGAAAGCTCTCCAATAAAAATCAGCCCCAGCATTTT. It specifies CASSPRQGKLSNKNQPQHF. The full variable domain, its missing parts supplied by reference TRBV14 and TRBJ1-5, is EAGVTQFPSHSVIEKGQTVTLRCDPISGHDNLYWYRRVMGKEIKFLLHFVKESKQDESGMPNNRFLAERTGGTYSTLKVQPAELEDSGVYFCASSPRQGKLSNKNQPQHFGDGTRLSIL.

The chain employs TRBV6-9 and TRBJ2-7; 10 nucleotides agree with TRBD2. Germline V gives CDR1 MNHGY, CDR2 SVAAGI. Trimming at V came to 1 base and at J to 1 base, leaving 1 base not matched to a gene. The CDR3 is 15 residues long. CDR3 region: CASSYLAGGSYEQYF. CDR3 DNA sequence: TGTGCCAGCAGTTATTTAGCGGGAGGATCCTACGAGCAGTACTTC.

The chain recombines TRBV28 with TRBJ2-7; no clear D. Deletions cut 4 bases from V and 6 bases from J, with 7 bases between. Germline CDR1 is MDHEN and CDR2 is SYDVKM. There are 11 residues in the CDR3. The CDR3 coding sequence is TGTGCCAGCAGTTACTCTGGCGAGCAGTACTTC. Protein sequence: CASSYSGEQYF.

V gene TRBV28 combines with J gene TRBJ2-3; maybe TRBD2 (6 bases). The CDR3 runs to 14 residues. Germline values: CDR1 MDHEN, CDR2 SYDVKM. Trimming pared 4 bases from V and 0 bases from J, leaving 8 bases between. The CDR3 region has the DNA TGTGCCAGCAGTTCCAGCGGGAGCACAGATACGCAGTATTTT. Residues: CASSSSGSTDTQYF.

This clone was recorded a few times. The chain is built from TRBV6-6 and TRBJ2-1; 8 bases agree with TRBD2. V lost 0 bases, J lost 7 bases, and 8 bases stayed unmatched. Germline V gives CDR1 MNHNY, CDR2 SVGAGI (reference sequence). The CDR3 sequence is 16 residues long. The CDR3 reads CASSYSGTRFSNEQFF. The CDR3 bases are TGTGCCAGCAGTTACTCTGGGACTAGGTTCAGTAATGAGCAGTTCTTC.

In nucleotides, the CDR3 is TGCGCCAGCAGTAGCGGACATTCGTACGAGCAGTACTTC. This gives the protein CASSSGHSYEQYF. This rearrangement joins TRBV10-1 to TRBJ2-7; D is possibly TRBD1 or TRBD2 (5 bases each). The germline V and J ends were trimmed by 5 bases and 4 bases, with 12 bases remaining between them. In germline, CDR1 is WNHNN, CDR2 SYGVQD (reference sequence). This CDR3 has 13 amino acids.

The chain is built from TRBV7-9 and TRBJ2-7; 8 nucleotides agree with TRBD1. Germline lookup yields CDR1 SEHNR and CDR2 FQNEAQ (reference sequence). CDR3 size: 17 residues. Trimming removed 5 bases from V and 7 bases from J; junction bases left unmatched: 19. The CDR3 is CASSPKTGQGLFSEQYF. In DNA form, the CDR3 reads TGTGCCAGCAGCCCGAAGACCGGACAGGGCTTGTTTAGTGAGCAGTACTTC.

V gene TRBV4-1 combines with J gene TRBJ2-3, with 7 bases lining up with TRBD1. Germline V gene lookup returns CDR1 MGHRA and CDR2 YSYEKL. This CDR3 has 18 amino acids. Trimming took 2 bases from V and 0 from J; bases not matched to a gene: 11. The CDR3 sequence is CASSQRTPRDRSTDTQYF. Here the CDR3 DNA reads TGCGCCAGCAGCCAACGGACTCCGAGGGACAGAAGCACAGATACGCAGTATTTT.

This clone was counted a single time. A junction end diverges from the germline sequence, so it may reflect a read error. The chain couples TRBV30 to TRBJ1-1; no firm D call. This CDR3 has 12 residues. The germline V gene encodes CDR1 GTSNPN and CDR2 SVGIG (reference sequence). This chain's CDR3 is CAWTSGSTEAFF. CDR3 DNA: TGCGCCTGGACCAGTGGGAGCACTGAAGCTTTCTTT.

The rearrangement links TRBV6-1 to TRBJ1-2, with a tentative D call TRBD1 (6 bases). Trimming stripped 2 bases from V and 6 bases from J, with 16 bases between. The CDR3 contains 15 residues. Per germline, CDR1 MNHNS and CDR2 SASEGT. The CDR3 sequence: CASSESRFGTNGYTF. The CDR3 DNA sequence: TGTGCCAGCAGTGAATCGCGATTCGGGACAAATGGCTACACCTTC.

This chain links TRBV6-5 with TRBJ2-7; 12 nucleotides align to TRBD1. This CDR3 comprises 15 residues. Germline CDR1 reads MNHEY; CDR2 reads SVGAGI. With V trimmed by 6 bases and J by 4 bases, 7 bases remained unmatched. CDR3 sequence (DNA): TGTGCCAGCAGCCTCCGGGACAGGGGGCTTTACGAGCAGTACTTC. Its translation: CASSLRDRGLYEQYF.

The DNA of the CDR3 is TGTGCCAGCAGCTTCCCAGGGGAGATGAGAAACACTGAAGCTTTCTTT. It encodes CASSFPGEMRNTEAFF. This chain connects TRBV7-9 to TRBJ1-1, with D maybe TRBD1 (6 bases). This CDR3 spans 16 amino acids. V shed 3 bases and J shed 2 bases, with 16 bases lying between them. CDR1 and CDR2 (germline): SEHNR, FQNEAQ (reference sequence).

The chain carries TRBV7-9 and TRBJ2-5, with 7 bases that match TRBD2. The V segment lost 0 bases and the J segment 5 bases; nucleotides outside the gene matches: 3. The CDR3 length is 14 residues. In germline, CDR1 is SEHNR, CDR2 FQNEAQ (reference sequence). Here the CDR3 reads CASSLAPGRETQYF. Written as DNA, the CDR3 is TGTGCCAGCAGCTTAGCGCCCGGGAGGGAGACCCAGTACTTC. The full variable domain, rest sourced from reference TRBV7-9 and TRBJ2-5, is DTGVSQNPRHKITKRGQNVTFRCDPISEHNRLYWYRQTLGQGPEFLTYFQNEAQLEKSRLLSDRFSAERPKGSFSTLEIQRTEQGDSAMYLCASSLAPGRETQYFGPGTRLLVL.

The chain is built from TRBV27 and TRBJ2-1, with TRBD2 matching 9 bases. The CDR3 loop spans 15 amino acids. The germline V gene has CDR1 MNHEY and CDR2 SMNVEV (reference sequence). The V segment lost 2 bases and the J segment 2 bases; nucleotides outside the gene matches: 1. As DNA, the CDR3 is TGTGCCAGCAGTTTAGCGGGAGGGCCCTACAATGAGCAGTTCTTC. Translation: CASSLAGGPYNEQFF.

V gene TRBV6-7 combines with J gene TRBJ1-3; the D is unclear. TRBV6-7 is labeled an ORF, and its function is uncertain. The CDR3 consists of 14 residues. The germline V and J ends were trimmed by 4 bases and 0 bases, with 7 bases remaining between them. The CDR3 is CASSSSCSGNTIYF. The CDR3, as DNA: TGTGCCAGCAGTTCATCATGCTCTGGAAACACCATATATTTT.

The V call is TRBV6-6, the J call TRBJ2-3; 7 bases fit TRBD1. Losses at the gene ends were 2 bases for V and 1 base for J; bases not matched to a gene: 6. The CDR3 loop spans 16 amino acids. The germline gives CDR1 MNHNY, CDR2 SVGAGI (reference sequence). CDR3 sequence reads: CASSYSRGRGTDTQYF. In DNA, the CDR3 is TGTGCCAGCAGTTACAGCAGGGGGAGAGGCACAGATACGCAGTATTTT.

In DNA form, the CDR3 reads TGTGCCAGCAGTGAAGGACAGGGGCTCTATGGCTACACCTTC. It translates to CASSEGQGLYGYTF. This sequence joins TRBV25-1 and TRBJ1-2; 9 nucleotides match TRBD1. In germline, CDR1 is MGHDK, CDR2 SYGVNS. The trim removed 2 bases at V and 4 bases at J, leaving 2 bases unmatched. This CDR3 contains 14 residues.

This clone showed up just once. The chain joins TRBV6-1 to TRBJ2-7; 14 nucleotides match TRBD2. V lost 2 bases and J lost 7; bases outside the gene matches: 4. The CDR3 consists of 15 residues. Germline-derived CDR1 and CDR2 are MNHNS and SASEGT. In DNA form, the CDR3 reads TGTGCCAGCAGTGAATATGGACTAGCGGGAGGAGAGCAGTACTTC. Encoded protein: CASSEYGLAGGEQYF.

This chain links TRBV7-3 with TRBJ2-1; 10 bases fit TRBD2. The trim removed 2 bases at V and 4 bases at J, leaving 2 bases unmatched. The CDR3 loop spans 15 amino acids. CDR1 is SGHTA, CDR2 FQGTGA, per germline. The CDR3 DNA sequence: TGTGCCAGCAGCTTAGTAGCGGGGGGTTACAATGAGCAGTTCTTC. It encodes CASSLVAGGYNEQFF.

J is TRBJ1-5 and V is TRBV6-1; D is undetermined. The CDR3 is 13 residues long. The germline V and J ends were trimmed by 8 bases and 3 bases, with 11 bases remaining between them. The V gene's germline CDR1 is MNHNS and CDR2 SASEGT. The CDR3 DNA follows: TGTGCCAGCGTCATCAGTTACAATCAGCCCCAGCATTTT. It codes for CASVISYNQPQHF.

The chain is built from TRBV4-3 and TRBJ2-7, with a possible D match to TRBD1 (5 bases). This CDR3 contains 15 residues. Germline V CDR1 and CDR2: LGHNA, YSLEER. The ends were cut back, 0 bases at V and 3 bases at J, with 12 bases in the middle. CDR3 loop: CASSQDLTGYYEQYF. The CDR3 bases are TGCGCCAGCAGCCAAGATTTAACAGGCTACTACGAGCAGTACTTC.

The chain uses TRBV6-4 and TRBJ2-1; tentative D call: TRBD1 (8 bases). This CDR3 is 15 amino acids long. Germline CDR1 MRHNA, CDR2 SNTAGT. With 3 bases removed from V and 4 bases from J, the gap between germline ends came to 13 bases. The CDR3 loop reads CASSETGGGYNEQFF. The CDR3 region has the DNA TGTGCCAGCAGTGAAACAGGGGGGGGGTACAATGAGCAGTTCTTC.

This clone was observed once. The CDR3 nucleotides read TGTGCCAGCTCACCAGGAGGGACTAGCGGGAACCAAACACATTCTAAAAATGAGCAGTTCTTC. Amino acids: CASSPGGTSGNQTHSKNEQFF. V is TRBV18 and J is TRBJ2-1; 13 bases agree with TRBD2. The CDR3 covers 21 residues. The junction had 20 bases not matched to a gene; V was cut back by 2 bases and J by 7 bases. Germline V lookup: CDR1 KGHSH, CDR2 LQKENI. The variable domain in full, completed from reference TRBV18 and TRBJ2-1, reads NAGVMQNPRHLVRRRGQEARLRCSPMKGHSHVYWYRQLPEEGLKFMVYLQKENIIDESGMPKERFSAEFPKEGPSILRIQQVVRGDSAAYFCASSPGGTSGNQTHSKNEQFFGPGTRLTVL.